The T cell receptor (beta chain) described here comes from a study of control samples from healthy donors and cancer patients. The CDR3 sequence is 18 residues long. Trimming cost V 4 bases and J 0 bases; bases outside gene matches: 10. The method was immunoSEQ multiplex PCR; TCRdb's version includes in-frame clones alone and lacks a portion of them. The table has tens of thousands of clones, approximately 90% seen once. The chain carries TRBV5-3 and TRBJ2-1; 10 bases match TRBD2. TRBV5-3 counts as an open reading frame of uncertain function. The specimen was PBMCs. The sequence was collected from a woman between 40 and 50 years old with head and neck cancer. As DNA, the CDR3 is TGTGCCAGAAGCCAGAGGACTAGCGGTCACAGCTCCTACAATGAGCAGTTCTTC. Translating it yields CARSQRTSGHSSYNEQFF.